This T cell receptor beta chain was captured by sequencing in a study of blood T cells in healthy people across ages. Donation came from healthy Caucasian individuals in Russia who were aged 6 to 90. Approximately 9.6 milliliters of peripheral blood were drawn from each donor into EDTA-treated tubes. RNA extraction gave at least 5 micrograms of total RNA per sample. It was with a sample-barcoded 5' primer and a J-beta primer mix that a second PCR of roughly 6 to 12 cycles was run. In TCRdb, the 5' RACE reads were re-called with MiXCR into one record per CDR3 protein. The data contain some 800,000 distinct CDR3 sequences, approximately 48% of them seen just once; the ten biggest clones take up about a fifth. The CDR3 length is 14 residues. V lost 1 base, J lost 9 bases, and 6 bases stayed unmatched. Germline values: CDR1 SGHNT, CDR2 YENEEA.

The TCR sequence derives from a man aged 60 to 75 in good health. The V call is TRBV11-3, the J call TRBJ2-1, with 7 bases aligning to TRBD1. Sequencing used blood. CDR3 residues: CASSLGTGFGEQFF. CDR3 sequence (DNA): TGTGCCAGCAGCTTAGGGACAGGTTTTGGTGAGCAGTTCTTC.